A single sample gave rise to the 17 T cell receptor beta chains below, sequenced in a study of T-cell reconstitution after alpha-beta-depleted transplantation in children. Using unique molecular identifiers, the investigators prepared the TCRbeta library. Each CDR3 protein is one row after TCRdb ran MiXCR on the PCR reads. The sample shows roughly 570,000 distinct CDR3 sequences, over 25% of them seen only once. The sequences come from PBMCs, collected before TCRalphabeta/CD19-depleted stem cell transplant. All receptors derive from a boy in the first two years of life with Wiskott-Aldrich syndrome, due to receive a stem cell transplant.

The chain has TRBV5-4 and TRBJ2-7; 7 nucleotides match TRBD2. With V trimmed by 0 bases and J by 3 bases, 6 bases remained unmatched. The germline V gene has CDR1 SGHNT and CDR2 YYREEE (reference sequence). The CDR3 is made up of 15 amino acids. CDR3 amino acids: CASSLVPSGDYEQYF. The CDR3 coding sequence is TGTGCCAGCAGCTTGGTTCCTAGCGGAGACTACGAGCAGTACTTC.

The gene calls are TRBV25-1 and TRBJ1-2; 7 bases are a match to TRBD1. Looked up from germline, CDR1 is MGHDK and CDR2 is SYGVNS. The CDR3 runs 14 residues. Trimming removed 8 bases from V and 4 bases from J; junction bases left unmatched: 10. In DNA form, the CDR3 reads TGTGCCAGCCGAAGGACAGGACGAGGCTATGGCTACACCTTC. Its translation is CASRRTGRGYGYTF.

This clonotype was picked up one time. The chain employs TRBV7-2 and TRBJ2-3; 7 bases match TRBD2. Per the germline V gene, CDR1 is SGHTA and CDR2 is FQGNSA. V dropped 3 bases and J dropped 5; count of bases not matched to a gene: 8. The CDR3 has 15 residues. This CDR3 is CASSLGEGRRDTQYF. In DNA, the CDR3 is TGTGCCAGCAGCTTGGGGGAGGGCCGGAGAGATACGCAGTATTTT.

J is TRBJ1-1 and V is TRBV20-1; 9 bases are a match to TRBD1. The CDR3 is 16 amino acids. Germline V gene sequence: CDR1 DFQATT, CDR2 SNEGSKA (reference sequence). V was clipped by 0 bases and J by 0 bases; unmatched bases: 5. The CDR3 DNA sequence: TGCAGTGCTAGAGATCGTGGGACAGGGATGAACACTGAAGCTTTCTTT. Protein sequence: CSARDRGTGMNTEAFF.

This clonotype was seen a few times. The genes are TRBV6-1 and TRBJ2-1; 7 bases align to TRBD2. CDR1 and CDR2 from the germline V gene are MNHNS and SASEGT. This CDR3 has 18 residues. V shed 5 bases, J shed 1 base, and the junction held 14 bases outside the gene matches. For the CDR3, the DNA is TGTGCCAGCAGTCGCGGTGGCGGGAGAATAGTATCCTACAATGAGCAGTTCTTC. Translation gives CASSRGGGRIVSYNEQFF.

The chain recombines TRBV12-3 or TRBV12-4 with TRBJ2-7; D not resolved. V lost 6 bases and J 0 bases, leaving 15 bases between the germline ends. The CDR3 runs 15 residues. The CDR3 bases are TGTGCCAGCAGCCTTCCCGTCGATAGCTCCTACGAGCAGTACTTC. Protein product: CASSLPVDSSYEQYF.

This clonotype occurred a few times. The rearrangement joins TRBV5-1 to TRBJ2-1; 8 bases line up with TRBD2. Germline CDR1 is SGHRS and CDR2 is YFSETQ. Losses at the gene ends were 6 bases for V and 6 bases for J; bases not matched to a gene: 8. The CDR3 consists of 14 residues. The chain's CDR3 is CASTNVAGGNEQFF. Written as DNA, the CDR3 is TGCGCCAGCACCAATGTGGCGGGGGGCAATGAGCAGTTCTTC.

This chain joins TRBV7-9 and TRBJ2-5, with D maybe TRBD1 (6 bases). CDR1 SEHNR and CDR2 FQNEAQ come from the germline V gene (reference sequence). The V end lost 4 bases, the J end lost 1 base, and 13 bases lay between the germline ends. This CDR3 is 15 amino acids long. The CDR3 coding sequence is TGTGCCAGCAGCTCCAAACAGGGTCGCCAAGAGACCCAGTACTTC. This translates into CASSSKQGRQETQYF.

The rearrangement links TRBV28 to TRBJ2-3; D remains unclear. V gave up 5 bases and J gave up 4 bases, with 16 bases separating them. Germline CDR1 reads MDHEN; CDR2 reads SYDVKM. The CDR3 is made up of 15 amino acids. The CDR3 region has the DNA TGTGCCAGCAGTCCCCACCCACCCTTTTCAGATACGCAGTATTTT. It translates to CASSPHPPFSDTQYF.

CDR3 DNA sequence: TGTGCCAGCAGTTTGTTTCGGGGAACCGAAGCTTTCTTT. This codes for CASSLFRGTEAFF. The chain links TRBV12-3 or TRBV12-4 to TRBJ1-1; no definite D call. This CDR3 is 13 amino acids long. The ends were cut back, 3 bases at V and 8 bases at J, with 13 bases in the middle.

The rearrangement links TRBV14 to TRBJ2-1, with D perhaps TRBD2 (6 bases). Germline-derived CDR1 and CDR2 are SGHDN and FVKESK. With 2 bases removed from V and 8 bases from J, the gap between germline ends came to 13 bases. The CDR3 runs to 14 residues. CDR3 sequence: CASSQRRERDEQFF. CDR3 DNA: TGTGCCAGCAGCCAACGGCGGGAAAGAGATGAGCAGTTCTTC.

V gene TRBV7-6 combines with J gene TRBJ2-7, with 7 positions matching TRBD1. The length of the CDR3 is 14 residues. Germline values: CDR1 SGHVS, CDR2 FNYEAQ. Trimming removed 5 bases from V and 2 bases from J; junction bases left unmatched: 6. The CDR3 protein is CASSRQGSTYEQYF. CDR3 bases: TGTGCCAGCAGCCGACAGGGTTCTACCTACGAGCAGTACTTC.

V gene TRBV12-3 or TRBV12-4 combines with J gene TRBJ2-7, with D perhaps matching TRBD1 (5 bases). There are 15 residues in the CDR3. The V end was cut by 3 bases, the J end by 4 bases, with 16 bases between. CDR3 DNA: TGTGCCAGCAGTTTTGGGGCCGTTGGTAAATACGAGCAGTACTTC. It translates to CASSFGAVGKYEQYF.

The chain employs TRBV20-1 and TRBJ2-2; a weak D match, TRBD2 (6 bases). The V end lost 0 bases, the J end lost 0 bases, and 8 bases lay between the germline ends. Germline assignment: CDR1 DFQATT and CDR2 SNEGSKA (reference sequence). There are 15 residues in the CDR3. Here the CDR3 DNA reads TGCAGTGCTAGAGAACTAGCAGCGAACACCGGGGAGCTGTTTTTT. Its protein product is CSARELAANTGELFF.

CDR3 amino acids: CSVSLTAMNTEAFF. The CDR3 DNA is TGCAGCGTCTCTCTGACAGCTATGAACACTGAAGCTTTCTTT. The V gene is TRBV29-1, the J gene TRBJ1-1; possibly TRBD1 for D (5 bases). The ends were cut back, 6 bases at V and 0 bases at J, with 14 bases in the middle. Germline CDR1 reads SQVTM; CDR2 reads ANQGSEA. The CDR3 runs 14 residues.

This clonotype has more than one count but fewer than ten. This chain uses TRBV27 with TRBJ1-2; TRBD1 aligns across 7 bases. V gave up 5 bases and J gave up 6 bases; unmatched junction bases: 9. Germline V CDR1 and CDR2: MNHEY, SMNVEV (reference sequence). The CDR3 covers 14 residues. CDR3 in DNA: TGTGCCAGCAGTCCCCTGACAGGGATCCATGGCTACACCTTC. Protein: CASSPLTGIHGYTF.

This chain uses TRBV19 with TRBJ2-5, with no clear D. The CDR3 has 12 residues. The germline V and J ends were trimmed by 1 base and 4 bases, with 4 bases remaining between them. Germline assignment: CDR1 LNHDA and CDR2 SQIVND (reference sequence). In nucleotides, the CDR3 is TGTGCCAGTAGTATAGGGGGAGAGACCCAGTACTTC. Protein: CASSIGGETQYF.